These 20 T cell receptor beta chains originate from one sample sequenced in a study of pediatric ulcerative colitis. Clones were sequenced by immunoSEQ multiplex PCR, and TCRdb holds only the in-frame ones, with some missing. The sample includes 59,000 or so clones, just over 75% of them seen just once. Sequencing input: blood. The receptors were gathered from a boy between 5 and 17 years old with moderate ulcerative colitis.

The chain employs TRBV6-1 and TRBJ2-3; no definite D call. V was clipped by 2 bases and J by 0 bases, with 9 bases between them. Germline V CDR1 and CDR2: MNHNS, SASEGT. The CDR3 consists of 15 residues. The DNA of the CDR3 is TGTGCCAGCAGTGAATGGTCTGCTAGCACAGATACGCAGTATTTT. Protein product: CASSEWSASTDTQYF.

This clone is a singleton in its sample. This chain connects TRBV5-1 to TRBJ1-4; D gene uncertain. Germline CDR1 SGHRS, CDR2 YFSETQ. The CDR3 length is 13 residues. Trimming pared 4 bases from V and 14 bases from J, leaving 18 bases between. The CDR3 reads CASSPGNENRLFF. The CDR3 DNA reads TGCGCCAGCAGCCCGGGTAATGAAAATCGGCTGTTTTTT.

This chain links TRBV28 with TRBJ1-4; D unclear. The germline V gene has CDR1 MDHEN and CDR2 SYDVKM. The V end lost 7 bases, the J end lost 7 bases, and 7 bases lay between the germline ends. The CDR3 runs to 11 residues. The chain's CDR3 is CASIGGEKLFF. The CDR3 bases are TGTGCCAGCATCGGTGGTGAAAAACTGTTTTTT.

This clone turned up a few times. V is TRBV5-4 and J is TRBJ2-5; D gene ambiguous. In germline, CDR1 is SGHNT, CDR2 YYREEE (reference sequence). Trimming removed 3 bases at V and 1 base at J, with 4 bases between. This CDR3 is built from 12 residues. The CDR3 DNA sequence: TGTGCCAGCAGCTCCGCCCAAGAGACCCAGTACTTC. Its translation: CASSSAQETQYF.

The chain has TRBV5-4 and TRBJ2-1, with D maybe TRBD2 (5 bases). The germline gives CDR1 SGHNT, CDR2 YYREEE (reference sequence). This CDR3 contains 19 residues. The germline V and J ends were trimmed by 0 bases and 2 bases, with 21 bases remaining between them. CDR3 bases: TGTGCCAGCAGCTTGGTTCGAGCGGAACGTTCCCTAACCTACAATGAGCAGTTCTTC. This translates into CASSLVRAERSLTYNEQFF.

This chain links TRBV4-1 with TRBJ1-2, with D perhaps matching TRBD1 (6 bases). The ends were cut back, 3 bases at V and 3 bases at J, with 11 bases in the middle. The CDR3 has 14 residues. CDR1 is MGHRA, CDR2 YSYEKL, per germline. The DNA for the CDR3 is TGCGCCAGCAGCCATGGGGGGCCGTACTATGGCTACACCTTC. Its protein product is CASSHGGPYYGYTF.

The table lists this clone with a count of one. V is TRBV18 and J is TRBJ2-1; D unresolved. Trimming left V 3 bases short and J 6 bases short, with 6 bases between. Germline V gives CDR1 KGHSH, CDR2 LQKENI. The CDR3 consists of 12 residues. The CDR3 loop is CASSPTSNEQFF. The CDR3 DNA is TGTGCCAGCTCACCGACATCCAATGAGCAGTTCTTC.

This chain links TRBV6-1 with TRBJ1-5; the match to TRBD1 covers 7 bases. The CDR3 is made up of 15 amino acids. The ends lost 1 base at V and 4 bases at J; junction bases unmatched: 4. Germline V gene data show CDR1 as MNHNS and CDR2 as SASEGT. CDR3 sequence (DNA): TGTGCCAGCAGTGAAGGAAACAGGGGAAATCAGCCCCAGCATTTT. This encodes CASSEGNRGNQPQHF.

The genes are TRBV5-1 and TRBJ2-5; 10 bases agree with TRBD2. Germline V lookup: CDR1 SGHRS, CDR2 YFSETQ. The CDR3 totals 15 residues. With 1 base clipped from V and 4 bases from J, the junction kept 4 bases outside the gene matches. CDR3 sequence: CASSLTSGEGETQYF. CDR3 nucleotide sequence: TGCGCCAGCAGCTTGACTAGCGGGGAGGGAGAGACCCAGTACTTC.

The rearrangement joins TRBV6-5 to TRBJ1-1; D is unresolved. The CDR3 covers 14 residues. The germline V gene encodes CDR1 MNHEY and CDR2 SVGAGI. V dropped 6 bases and J dropped 2 bases, with 13 bases sitting between them. The CDR3 sequence: CASSPTVSNTEAFF. In nucleotides, the CDR3 is TGTGCCAGCAGCCCAACCGTTAGTAACACTGAAGCTTTCTTT.

The chain joins TRBV5-1 to TRBJ2-1; a weak D match, TRBD2 (5 bases). The germline V gene encodes CDR1 SGHRS and CDR2 YFSETQ. Trimming took off 2 bases at V and 6 bases at J, with 18 bases between the two ends. The CDR3 has 16 residues. The DNA of the CDR3 is TGCGCCAGCAGCTTATCTACACTAGTCCGGAGCAATGAGCAGTTCTTC. It encodes CASSLSTLVRSNEQFF.

CDR3 DNA: TGTGCCTGGAGTGTCTGGGACGGTCCGGGGGGCTACACCTTC. Protein product: CAWSVWDGPGGYTF. The gene calls are TRBV30 and TRBJ1-2; D possibly corresponds to TRBD1 (5 bases). This CDR3 has 14 residues. V lost 0 bases to trimming and J lost 8 bases, with 16 bases between them. From germline, CDR1 is GTSNPN and CDR2 SVGIG (reference sequence).

This sequence joins TRBV2 and TRBJ2-5; D possibly uses TRBD1 or TRBD2 (5 bases each). The germline V gene has CDR1 SNHLY and CDR2 FYNNEI. V lost 4 bases to trimming and J lost 7 bases, with 19 bases between them. The CDR3 has 15 amino acids. CDR3 sequence (DNA): TGTGCCAGCAGTGCCGACGGCCGGGGCGGAGGGACCCAGTACTTC. This codes for CASSADGRGGGTQYF.

This clone was seen only a few times. V usage is TRBV19 and J usage is TRBJ2-2, with D possibly being TRBD1 or TRBD2 (5 bases each). The CDR3 is made up of 15 amino acids. Germline loops: CDR1 LNHDA, CDR2 SQIVND (reference sequence). V was cut by 0 bases and J by 1 base, with 6 bases left in between. CDR3 in amino acids: CASSIEGRNTGELFF. The CDR3 DNA reads TGTGCCAGTAGTATAGAGGGACGGAACACCGGGGAGCTGTTTTTT.

This clone was seen a few times. The chain joins TRBV18 to TRBJ2-5, with D possibly TRBD2 on 6 matching bases. The length of the CDR3 is 14 residues. CDR1 is KGHSH and CDR2 is LQKENI in the germline V gene. V was cut by 5 bases and J by 1 base, with 11 bases left in between. CDR3 loop: CASSSRGTQETQYF. The CDR3 DNA reads as TGTGCCAGCTCATCTCGCGGGACCCAAGAGACCCAGTACTTC. Full variable domain (missing parts from reference TRBV18 and TRBJ2-5): NAGVMQNPRHLVRRRGQEARLRCSPMKGHSHVYWYRQLPEEGLKFMVYLQKENIIDESGMPKERFSAEFPKEGPSILRIQQVVRGDSAAYFCASSSRGTQETQYFGPGTRLLVL.

The V and J genes are TRBV7-8 and TRBJ2-5; no clear D gene. In germline, CDR1 is SGHVS, CDR2 FQNEAQ. This CDR3 comprises 16 residues. Trimming left V 5 bases short and J 2 bases short, with 18 bases between. The CDR3 sequence: CASSPKAQEIQETQYF. CDR3 nucleotide sequence: TGTGCCAGCAGCCCAAAGGCCCAGGAGATACAAGAGACCCAGTACTTC. Combining the CDR3 with reference TRBV7-8 and TRBJ2-5 gives the whole variable domain GAGVSQSPRYKVAKRGQDVALRCDPISGHVSLFWYQQALGQGPEFLTYFQNEAQLDKSGLPSDRFFAERPEGSVSTLKIQRTQQEDSAVYLCASSPKAQEIQETQYFGPGTRLLVL.

The chain is built from TRBV7-2 and TRBJ2-3, with TRBD2 matching over 13 bases. V trimming: 5 bases; J trimming: 4 bases; junction bases outside the gene matches: 9. The germline CDR1 and CDR2 sequences are SGHTA and FQGNSA. The CDR3 loop spans 17 amino acids. CDR3 residues: CASSTRLAGGLADTQYF. The CDR3 nucleotides are TGTGCCAGCAGCACCCGACTAGCGGGAGGCTTAGCAGATACGCAGTATTTT.

The chain uses TRBV11-2 and TRBJ1-1; D is ambiguous. The CDR3 has 16 amino acids. V lost 5 bases and J 1 base, leaving 17 bases between the germline ends. CDR1 is SGHAT and CDR2 is FQNNGV in the germline V gene. The CDR3 DNA is TGTGCCAGCAGCCCTCTGAGGAACGATTGGAACACTGAAGCTTTCTTT. Translation gives CASSPLRNDWNTEAFF.

In this sample, this clone turned up a few times. The chain carries TRBV5-4 and TRBJ1-1; D not certain. V was trimmed by 1 base and J by 4 bases, leaving 5 bases between them. The CDR3 loop spans 12 amino acids. CDR1 is SGHNT and CDR2 is YYREEE in the germline V gene (reference sequence). The DNA of the CDR3 is TGTGCCAGCAGCTTGTCTTCCACTGAAGCTTTCTTT. Amino acid sequence: CASSLSSTEAFF. Based on the CDR3 plus reference TRBV5-4 and TRBJ1-1, the full variable domain is ETGVTQSPTHLIKTRGQQVTLRCSSQSGHNTVSWYQQALGQGPQFIFQYYREEENGRGNFPPRFSGLQFPNYSSELNVNALELDDSALYLCASSLSSTEAFFGQGTRLTVV.

The CDR3 is CASSFSGISPGGETQYF. CDR3 sequence (DNA): TGCGCCAGCAGCTTCTCCGGCATTTCGCCCGGCGGAGAGACCCAGTACTTC. This chain connects TRBV5-1 to TRBJ2-5; no clear D gene. This CDR3 has 17 amino acids. CDR1 and CDR2 from the germline V gene are SGHRS and YFSETQ. Trimming cost V 2 bases and J 4 bases, with 21 bases left between them.